These T cell receptor beta chains were read from a single sample in a study of blood T cell repertoires in COVID-19. Libraries were prepared by immunoSEQ multiplex PCR; TCRdb keeps only in-frame clonotypes and omits some of them. The table has 45,000 to 65,000 clones, over 75% seen once. The source material was peripheral blood. The receptors were gathered from a man older than 75 in a cohort sampled during active COVID-19. Each CDR3 is given with its conserved first and last residue. D genes are given only for firm matches. Clone size is not always given. Where it is, it says once, few, many or a class for expanded clones.

>NA|TRBD1|TRBJ1-4|15|TRBV18
CASSPQGATNEKLFF
TGTGCCAGCTCACCACAGGGGGCGACTAATGAAAAACTGTTTTTT
>NA|TRBD2|TRBJ2-7|13|TRBV7-2
CASSTSAAYEQYF
TGTGCCAGCAGCACTAGCGCGGCCTACGAGCAGTACTTC
>NA|NA|TRBJ1-2|15|TRBV4-1
CASSAGGSQTYGYTF
TGCGCCAGCAGCGCGGGAGGGTCCCAAACCTATGGCTACACCTTC
>NA|NA|TRBJ2-3|13|TRBV14
CASGVRGTDTQYF
TGTGCCAGTGGAGTCCGGGGGACAGATACGCAGTATTTT
>NA|NA|TRBJ1-6|15|TRBV6-5
CASTQNPGGNSPLHF
TGTGCCAGCACCCAAAACCCGGGCGGGAATTCACCCCTCCACTTT
>NA|TRBD2|TRBJ2-4|15|TRBV3-1/TRBV3-2
CASRPGTSDKNIQYF
TGTGCCAGCAGACCCGGGACTAGCGATAAAAACATTCAGTACTTC
>NA|NA|TRBJ2-7|13|TRBV11-3
CASSPGQSYEQYF
TGTGCCAGCAGCCCAGGACAAAGCTACGAGCAGTACTTC
>few|TRBD1|TRBJ1-2|14|TRBV6-5
CASRMDRANYGYTF
TGTGCCAGCAGGATGGACAGGGCAAACTATGGCTACACCTTC
>NA|NA|TRBJ1-6|14|TRBV6-5
CASSPTGYNSPLHF
TGTGCCAGCTCGCCCACAGGCTATAATTCACCCCTCCACTTT
>NA|NA|TRBJ2-3|15|TRBV5-1
CASSLNRAMADTQYF
TGCGCCAGCAGCTTGAACAGGGCTATGGCAGATACGCAGTATTTT
>NA|TRBD1|TRBJ1-4|16|TRBV19
CASSRGKGAYGEKLFF
TGTGCCAGTAGTAGAGGAAAGGGGGCGTATGGAGAAAAACTGTTTTTT
>NA|NA|TRBJ1-2|14|TRBV12-2
CASRSPGLDEGYTF
TGTGCAAGTCGCTCCCCAGGGTTGGATGAAGGCTACACCTTC
>NA|NA|TRBJ1-3|16|TRBV3-1/TRBV3-2
CASSQVQGRSGNTIYF
TGTGCCAGCAGCCAAGTACAGGGTAGATCTGGAAACACCATATATTTT